This TCR beta chain is from a study of graft-versus-host responses after intestinal transplantation. The wider study: Multivisceral, liver-intestinal, or isolated intestinal transplants were received by the recipients. Overall study findings and caveats: The highest levels of circulating GvH clones went along with early declines in HvG clones after transplant. Detection of GvH clones occurred in recipient marrow, and some had their first appearance in ileum or blood.

This clone was picked up a small number of times. Its antigen is as yet unknown. Some clones are missing from TCRdb's copy, which holds only in-frame ones; the method was immunoSEQ multiplex PCR. The sample shows some 41,000 clones, around 92% of them seen only once. Germline V gene lookup returns CDR1 SQVTM and CDR2 ANQGSEA. The CDR3 has 11 residues. V was clipped by 4 bases and J by 5 bases, with 8 bases between them. The chain carries TRBV29-1 and TRBJ2-5; D unresolved. This material consisted of PBMCs, taken 267 days after transplant. This receptor was obtained from a human patient who received an intestinal transplant, so some T cells may come from the graft donor. CDR3 loop: CSVGYRETQYF. CDR3 coding DNA: TGCAGCGTTGGATATCGGGAGACCCAGTACTTC.